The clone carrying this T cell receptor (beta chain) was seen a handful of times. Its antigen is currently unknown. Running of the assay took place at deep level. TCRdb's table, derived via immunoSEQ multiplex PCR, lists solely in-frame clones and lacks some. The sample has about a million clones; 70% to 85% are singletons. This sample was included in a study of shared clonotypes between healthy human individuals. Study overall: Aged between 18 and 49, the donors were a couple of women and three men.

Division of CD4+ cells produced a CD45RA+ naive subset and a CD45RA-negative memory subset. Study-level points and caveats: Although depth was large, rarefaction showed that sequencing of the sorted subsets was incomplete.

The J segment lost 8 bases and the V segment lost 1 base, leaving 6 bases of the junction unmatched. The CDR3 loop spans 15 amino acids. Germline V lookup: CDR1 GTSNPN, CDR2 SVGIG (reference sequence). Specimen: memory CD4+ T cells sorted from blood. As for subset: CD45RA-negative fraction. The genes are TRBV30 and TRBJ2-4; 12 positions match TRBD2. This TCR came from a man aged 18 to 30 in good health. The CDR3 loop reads CAWSGTSGRRDIQYF. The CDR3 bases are TGTGCCTGGAGTGGTACTAGCGGGAGGAGAGACATTCAGTACTTC.